One sample yielded the 13 T cell receptor beta chains listed below, sequenced in a study of response to subunit inactivated influenza vaccine. TCRdb itself ran the RT-PCR reads through MiXCR, one entry per CDR3 protein. The sample lists around 530,000 distinct CDR3 sequences; roughly 12% were seen once. The sample was PBMCs from blood, taken on the day of vaccination. The source of these receptors is a man in his forties or fifties who received an inactivated influenza vaccine.

This chain joins TRBV24-1 and TRBJ2-7, with D possibly matching TRBD1 (6 bases). This CDR3 is built from 14 residues. Germline V gene data show CDR1 as KGHDR and CDR2 as SFDVKD. Trimming took off 9 bases at V and 5 bases at J, with 19 bases between the two ends. CDR3 sequence reads: CATRAAGARNEQYF. Here the CDR3 DNA reads TGTGCCACCCGAGCGGCAGGGGCTCGGAACGAGCAGTACTTC.

This clonotype was seen a few times. The chain has TRBV5-1 and TRBJ2-7, with 11 positions matching TRBD2. This CDR3 comprises 15 residues. The V and J ends lost 4 bases and 0 bases, in that order; junction bases with no gene match: 3. Per germline, CDR1 SGHRS and CDR2 YFSETQ. The DNA for the CDR3 is TGCGCCAGCAGCCCGACTAGCGGGATCTCCTACGAGCAGTACTTC. Protein product: CASSPTSGISYEQYF.

The chain has TRBV10-3 and TRBJ2-5; possibly TRBD2 for D (5 bases). The CDR3 consists of 12 residues. V lost 3 bases, J lost 5 bases, and 7 bases lay in between. Germline V lookup: CDR1 ENHRY, CDR2 SYGVKD. CDR3 nucleotide sequence: TGTGCCATCAGTGATGGCGGGGAGACCCAGTACTTC. Protein sequence: CAISDGGETQYF.

This clonotype was detected only a few times. The chain is built from TRBV13 and TRBJ2-5; TRBD2 is a possible D gene (6 bases). The CDR3 sequence is 16 residues long. V lost 1 base, J lost 1 base, and 13 bases lay in between. Germline V gives CDR1 PRHDT, CDR2 FYEKMQ (reference sequence). CDR3: CASSLEARGGQETQYF. The DNA for the CDR3 is TGTGCCAGCAGCTTAGAGGCCCGGGGAGGCCAAGAGACCCAGTACTTC.

As concerns this clonotype: A read error may produce the germline difference seen at one junction end. V usage is TRBV7-8 and J usage is TRBJ1-5; D is unresolved. This CDR3 is built from 13 residues. In germline, CDR1 is SGHVS, CDR2 FQNEAQ. The CDR3 protein is CASSIAAGQPQLF. CDR3 in DNA: TGTGCCAGCAGCATTGCCGCGGGCCAGCCCCAGCTTTTT.

This clonotype was detected only a few times. CDR3: CSVERAMNTEAFF. The CDR3 nucleotides read TGCAGCGTTGAGAGGGCAATGAACACTGAAGCTTTCTTT. The chain links TRBV29-1 to TRBJ1-1; no definite D call. Germline V lookup: CDR1 SQVTM, CDR2 ANQGSEA. The CDR3 length is 13 residues. Trimming removed 3 bases from V and 0 bases from J, with 8 bases in between.

The CDR3 is CASSLKLAGGQDTQYF. As DNA, the CDR3 is TGTGCCAGCAGCTTAAAACTAGCGGGAGGGCAAGATACGCAGTATTTT. The V gene is TRBV7-3, the J gene TRBJ2-3, with 13 nucleotides matching TRBD2. The V gene's germline CDR1 is SGHTA and CDR2 FQGTGA. This CDR3 comprises 16 residues. V shed 1 base, J shed 5 bases, and the junction held 3 bases outside the gene matches. The whole variable domain, filled in from reference TRBV7-3 and TRBJ2-3, reads GAGVSQTPSNKVTEKGKYVELRCDPISGHTALYWYRQSLGQGPEFLIYFQGTGAADDSGLPNDRFFAVRPEGSVSTLKIQRTERGDSAVYLCASSLKLAGGQDTQYFGPGTRLTVL.

The table lists this clonotype with many counts. The J gene is TRBJ2-2, the V gene TRBV12-3 or TRBV12-4; D is unclear. The CDR3 totals 13 residues. The ends were cut back, 0 bases at V and 5 bases at J, with 4 bases in the middle. Here the CDR3 reads CASSLASTGELFF. The DNA of the CDR3 is TGTGCCAGCAGTTTAGCCTCAACCGGGGAGCTGTTTTTT.

This clonotype was seen a few times. This chain joins TRBV4-2 and TRBJ2-1; 8 bases map to TRBD2. With V trimmed by 1 base and J by 3 bases, 8 bases remained unmatched. Germline V lookup: CDR1 LGHNA, CDR2 YNFKEQ. The CDR3 runs to 17 residues. The CDR3 DNA reads TGTGCCAGCAGCCAAGGGAATAGCGGGACGGTCTACAATGAGCAGTTCTTC. Protein sequence: CASSQGNSGTVYNEQFF.

This clonotype came up many times. The chain combines TRBV12-3 or TRBV12-4 with TRBJ1-2; D unclear. V was pared by 1 base and J by 0 bases, with 9 bases between. This CDR3 contains 15 residues. DNA of the CDR3: TGTGCCAGCAGTTTAGGGGCAAGTCCTAACTATGGCTACACCTTC. Translation gives CASSLGASPNYGYTF.

In its sample, this clonotype was seen a few times. The chain employs TRBV7-2 and TRBJ2-5; D unclear. Trimming removed 4 bases from V and 5 bases from J, with 17 bases in between. CDR3 size: 15 residues. Germline-derived CDR1 and CDR2 are SGHTA and FQGNSA. CDR3 protein: CASSYETWVWETQYF. The CDR3, as DNA: TGTGCCAGCAGCTACGAGACGTGGGTTTGGGAGACCCAGTACTTC.

The chain is built from TRBV7-2 and TRBJ1-1, with D perhaps TRBD1 (6 bases). Germline V CDR1 and CDR2: SGHTA, FQGNSA. Trimming removed 4 bases from V and 8 bases from J, with 20 bases in between. The CDR3 covers 15 residues. CDR3 residues: CASSWAGEFGIEAFF. The CDR3 DNA reads TGTGCCAGCAGCTGGGCAGGGGAGTTCGGCATAGAAGCTTTCTTT.

A remark on this clonotype: Given a much more abundant clone one base away, this may be a read error. V is TRBV29-1 and J is TRBJ2-2; 8 bases are a match to TRBD1. CDR3 length equals 16 residues. CDR1 is SQVTM, CDR2 ANQGSEA, per germline. Losses at the gene ends were 1 base for V and 3 bases for J; bases not matched to a gene: 7. Written as DNA, the CDR3 is TGCAGCGTTGAAGGAAGGAGGACAGGGTACACCGGGGAGCTGTTTTTT. Its translation is CSVEGRRTGYTGELFF.